Below are 15 T cell receptor beta chains sequenced from a single sample in a study of cytomegalovirus exposure and HLA in healthy donors. Both 60 Vbeta primers and 13 Jbeta primers went into the PCR. The data were produced by immunoSEQ multiplex PCR, yet TCRdb's version contains in-frame clones alone and is incomplete. The sample lists more than 150,000 clones, roughly 90% occurring once. Sequenced: PBMCs. These receptors were obtained from a girl under three years old in good health and CMV-seronegative.

The V gene is TRBV9, the J gene TRBJ2-1, with D perhaps TRBD2 (6 bases). Trimming stripped 0 bases from V and 5 bases from J, with 21 bases between. Germline lookup yields CDR1 SGDLS and CDR2 YYNGEE. This CDR3 contains 18 residues. This CDR3 reads CASSVGSAGSSPNNEQFF. The DNA for the CDR3 is TGTGCCAGCAGCGTAGGGAGTGCGGGGTCCAGCCCTAACAATGAGCAGTTCTTC.

This clone was seen a handful of times. This chain uses TRBV5-1 with TRBJ1-1, with D possibly being TRBD1 (5 bases). The germline V gene encodes CDR1 SGHRS and CDR2 YFSETQ. With 4 bases removed from V and 1 base from J, the gap between germline ends came to 11 bases. The CDR3 is 14 residues long. CDR3 amino acids: CASSKDMANTEAFF. The CDR3 DNA sequence: TGCGCCAGCAGCAAGGACATGGCGAACACTGAAGCTTTCTTT.

The chain has TRBV28 and TRBJ1-4, with a possible D match to TRBD1 (5 bases). Trimming took 7 bases from V and 7 from J, leaving 13 bases between them. Germline V gene lookup returns CDR1 MDHEN and CDR2 SYDVKM. This CDR3 comprises 13 residues. The CDR3 coding sequence is TGTGCCAGCACCCTCCCGACAGTTGAAAAACTGTTTTTT. It specifies CASTLPTVEKLFF.

This clone came up a few times. This rearrangement joins TRBV6-1 to TRBJ2-7, with D tentatively TRBD1 (5 bases). The CDR3 spans 15 residues. Germline assignment: CDR1 MNHNS and CDR2 SASEGT. Trimming took 1 base from V and 5 from J, leaving 15 bases between them. The CDR3 region has the DNA TGTGCCAGCAGTGAAGAGGGGTTCAGGGCTAACGAGCAGTACTTC. As protein: CASSEEGFRANEQYF.

The chain couples TRBV7-9 to TRBJ1-2, with unresolved D. The length of the CDR3 is 15 residues. Trimming took 1 base from V and 4 from J, leaving 13 bases between them. CDR1 is SEHNR and CDR2 is FQNEAQ in the germline V gene (reference sequence). The CDR3 here is CASSLEQMSLYGYTF. In DNA, the CDR3 is TGTGCCAGCAGCTTAGAACAGATGTCCCTCTATGGCTACACCTTC.

The V and J genes are TRBV6-1 and TRBJ1-2, with a weak D call TRBD1 (5 bases). The germline V gene has CDR1 MNHNS and CDR2 SASEGT. The CDR3 runs 14 residues. Trimming took 0 bases from V and 0 from J, leaving 5 bases between them. The CDR3: CASSEAGANYGYTF. CDR3 coding DNA: TGTGCCAGCAGTGAAGCAGGGGCTAACTATGGCTACACCTTC.

V is TRBV6-6 and J is TRBJ1-6; 7 bases line up with TRBD1. The CDR3 runs to 15 residues. V dropped 3 bases and J dropped 7; count of bases not matched to a gene: 6. Looked up from germline, CDR1 is MNHNY and CDR2 is SVGAGI (reference sequence). The CDR3 loop reads CASSYYGTANSPLHF. CDR3 DNA sequence: TGTGCCAGCAGTTATTACGGGACAGCGAATTCACCCCTCCACTTT.

This clone was seen a few times. The chain recombines TRBV6-1 with TRBJ1-2, with D possibly being TRBD1 (5 bases). Germline CDR1 MNHNS, CDR2 SASEGT. Trimming took off 5 bases at V and 4 bases at J, with 14 bases between the two ends. This CDR3 is built from 14 residues. The CDR3 coding sequence is TGTGCCAGCAGTTATGACAGTATGAGCTATGGCTACACCTTC. Residues: CASSYDSMSYGYTF.

The V gene is TRBV7-9, the J gene TRBJ2-7; 8 bases fit TRBD1. This CDR3 is built from 14 residues. The J segment lost 3 bases and the V segment lost 1 base, leaving 2 bases of the junction unmatched. CDR1 is SEHNR, CDR2 FQNEAQ, per germline (reference sequence). The CDR3 coding sequence is TGTGCCAGCAGCTTAGGGACAGGGCGCTACGAGCAGTACTTC. Amino acid sequence: CASSLGTGRYEQYF.

The chain combines TRBV7-9 with TRBJ1-6; TRBD1 might be the D (5 bases). Germline values: CDR1 SEHNR, CDR2 FQNEAQ (reference sequence). The CDR3 extends over 17 amino acids. With 4 bases removed from V and 0 bases from J, the gap between germline ends came to 13 bases. This CDR3 is CASSSEHRSSYNSPLHF. The CDR3 region has the DNA TGTGCCAGCAGCTCAGAGCACAGGAGCTCCTATAATTCACCCCTCCACTTT.

The chain is built from TRBV30 and TRBJ2-7; D unclear. Trimming removed 0 bases from V and 0 bases from J, with 15 bases in between. Looked up from germline, CDR1 is GTSNPN and CDR2 is SVGIG (reference sequence). The CDR3 is made up of 16 amino acids. The CDR3 DNA sequence: TGTGCCTGGAGTGTACTCCCCCCACGGAGCTCCTACGAGCAGTACTTC. It codes for CAWSVLPPRSSYEQYF.

The rearrangement links TRBV6-1 to TRBJ2-5, with D possibly being TRBD2 (6 bases). The CDR3 contains 11 residues. Germline V CDR1 and CDR2: MNHNS, SASEGT. Between the trimmed V and J ends, which lost 6 bases and 4 bases, there was a span of 6 bases. The CDR3 region has the DNA TGTGCCAGCAGGGGAGGAGAGACCCAGTACTTC. The encoded protein is CASRGGETQYF.

This clone showed up just once. The CDR3 region is CATSQSPLTSGRARGTDTQYF. The DNA for the CDR3 is TGTGCCACCAGCCAGTCCCCCCTGACTAGCGGGAGGGCTAGAGGGACAGATACGCAGTATTTT. The rearrangement uses TRBV15 and TRBJ2-3; 14 nucleotides align to TRBD2. Germline CDR1 and CDR2: LNHNV and YYDKDF (reference sequence). V lost 5 bases, J lost 3 bases, and 19 bases stayed unmatched. CDR3 length: 21 amino acids.

V usage is TRBV5-1 and J usage is TRBJ2-5; 12 nucleotides align to TRBD1. Germline V gene sequence: CDR1 SGHRS, CDR2 YFSETQ. The V gene end was trimmed by 3 bases and the J gene end by 10 bases; junction bases not matched to a gene: 10. This CDR3 has 15 residues. The CDR3 here is CASSSVGTGGASQYF. The CDR3 coding sequence is TGCGCCAGCAGCTCCGTAGGGACAGGGGGCGCGAGCCAGTACTTC.

The chain is built from TRBV5-1 and TRBJ2-1; 7 positions match TRBD2. Germline V lookup: CDR1 SGHRS, CDR2 YFSETQ. This CDR3 has 16 amino acids. V gave up 0 bases and J gave up 6 bases; unmatched junction bases: 9. The CDR3 nucleotides are TGCGCCAGCAGCTTGGCCGGTCGGGAGGTAGGCAATGAGCAGTTCTTC. It encodes CASSLAGREVGNEQFF.